Listed below are T cell receptor beta chains from one sample, sequenced in a study of PD-1 blockade in mismatch repair-deficient tumors. Profiling relied on immunoSEQ multiplex PCR, and the TCRdb table lists in-frame clones only, not all of them. The table includes approximately 120,000 clones, about 88% detected once. This specimen consisted of peripheral blood, obtained 44 weeks after starting pembrolizumab. These receptor sequences come from an adult with mismatch repair-deficient cancer. CDR3s include the opening cysteine and the closing phenylalanine or tryptophan. Each record gives: D gene, J gene, clone size, V gene, CDR3 DNA, CDR3 protein. A D gene is named only where the DNA matches it firmly. Rows may omit the clone size; those that give it use once, few, many or a size class.

d_call: .; j_call: TRBJ2-7; clone_size: few; v_call: TRBV2; cdr3_nt: TGTGCCAGCAGTGAAGACGGATCCGTTTACGAGCAGTACTTC; cdr3_aa: CASSEDGSVYEQYF
d_call: .; j_call: TRBJ1-4; clone_size: .; v_call: TRBV6-6; cdr3_nt: TGTGCCAGCAGTTATGGGGCAGGGCTGAATGAAAAACTGTTTTTT; cdr3_aa: CASSYGAGLNEKLFF
d_call: .; j_call: TRBJ2-2; clone_size: few; v_call: TRBV21-1; cdr3_nt: TGTGCCAGCAGCAAGGGACAGGGGGCCGGGGAGCTGTTTTTT; cdr3_aa: CASSKGQGAGELFF
d_call: .; j_call: TRBJ2-7; clone_size: .; v_call: TRBV28; cdr3_nt: TGTGCCAGCAGATGGACGGGGTTGAACGAGCAGTACTTC; cdr3_aa: CASRWTGLNEQYF
d_call: .; j_call: TRBJ2-2; clone_size: .; v_call: TRBV27; cdr3_nt: TGTGCCAGCAGTACTGACAGGAGAGAGAACACCGGGGAGCTGTTTTTT; cdr3_aa: CASSTDRRENTGELFF
d_call: TRBD1; j_call: TRBJ2-7; clone_size: .; v_call: TRBV6-6; cdr3_nt: TGTGCCAGCAGTTATCCGGGACAGGGGACCTACGAGCAGTACTTC; cdr3_aa: CASSYPGQGTYEQYF
d_call: TRBD1; j_call: TRBJ1-2; clone_size: .; v_call: TRBV6-5; cdr3_nt: TGTGCCAGCAGTTACTCGGGGACAGGGTCCTATGGCTACACCTTC; cdr3_aa: CASSYSGTGSYGYTF
d_call: .; j_call: TRBJ1-5; clone_size: .; v_call: TRBV21-1; cdr3_nt: TGTGCCAGCAGCAACGGCGGGGATCAGCCCCAGCATTTT; cdr3_aa: CASSNGGDQPQHF
d_call: TRBD2; j_call: TRBJ2-2; clone_size: .; v_call: TRBV19; cdr3_nt: TGTGCCGGCAGGACTAGTAAGTCCGGGGAGCTGTTTTTT; cdr3_aa: CAGRTSKSGELFF
d_call: .; j_call: TRBJ2-2; clone_size: .; v_call: TRBV6-5; cdr3_nt: TGTGCCAGCAGACCCACGGGGGCTAGCACCGGGGAGCTGTTTTTT; cdr3_aa: CASRPTGASTGELFF
d_call: .; j_call: TRBJ2-6; clone_size: .; v_call: TRBV5-8; cdr3_nt: TGTGCCAGCAGCTTGGCCTTTGGCAGGGTCTCTGGGGCCAACGTCCTGACTTTC; cdr3_aa: CASSLAFGRVSGANVLTF
d_call: TRBD2; j_call: TRBJ2-3; clone_size: .; v_call: TRBV28; cdr3_nt: TGTGCCAGCAGTTTAGAGGCTAGCGGTCCCCGGGGTCCTAGCACAGATACGCAGTATTTT; cdr3_aa: CASSLEASGPRGPSTDTQYF
d_call: .; j_call: TRBJ2-1; clone_size: .; v_call: TRBV27; cdr3_nt: TGTGCCAGCAGTTTCGTGGGGCTAGCGTCTGACAATGAGCAGTTCTTC; cdr3_aa: CASSFVGLASDNEQFF
d_call: .; j_call: TRBJ2-7; clone_size: .; v_call: TRBV29-1; cdr3_nt: TGCAGCGTTGAGGGGCTGGACGGATCCTACGAGCAGTACTTC; cdr3_aa: CSVEGLDGSYEQYF
d_call: TRBD2; j_call: TRBJ2-3; clone_size: .; v_call: TRBV5-1; cdr3_nt: TGCGCCAGCAGCTTGACTAGCGGGACCGCAGGCACAGATACGCAGTATTTT; cdr3_aa: CASSLTSGTAGTDTQYF
d_call: .; j_call: TRBJ1-2; clone_size: .; v_call: TRBV9; cdr3_nt: TGTGCCAGCAGCGTAGAAGGTGAGACGGCTAACTATGGCTACACCTTC; cdr3_aa: CASSVEGETANYGYTF
d_call: .; j_call: TRBJ2-3; clone_size: .; v_call: TRBV9; cdr3_nt: TGTGCCAGCAGCGCCGGCACGGGGTCGGATACGCAGTATTTT; cdr3_aa: CASSAGTGSDTQYF
d_call: TRBD1; j_call: TRBJ2-3; clone_size: .; v_call: TRBV13; cdr3_nt: TGTGCCAGCAGCGGCCAGGACAGGGGTTGGAGCACAGATACGCAGTATTTT; cdr3_aa: CASSGQDRGWSTDTQYF
d_call: .; j_call: TRBJ1-1; clone_size: .; v_call: TRBV5-4; cdr3_nt: TGTGCCAGCAGCTTACCGGGCATCGAGGACACTGAAGCTTTCTTT; cdr3_aa: CASSLPGIEDTEAFF
d_call: .; j_call: TRBJ2-3; clone_size: .; v_call: TRBV4-3; cdr3_nt: TGCGCCAGCAGCCAAATCACCGAAGCAGATACGCAGTATTTT; cdr3_aa: CASSQITEADTQYF
d_call: .; j_call: TRBJ2-1; clone_size: .; v_call: TRBV4-1; cdr3_nt: TGCGCCAGCAGCCCCTCCCCAATAGCCCACAATGAGCAGTTCTTC; cdr3_aa: CASSPSPIAHNEQFF
d_call: .; j_call: TRBJ1-2; clone_size: .; v_call: TRBV5-1; cdr3_nt: TGCGCCAGCAGCCCCACCAACCCTATATATGGCTACACCTTC; cdr3_aa: CASSPTNPIYGYTF
d_call: TRBD1; j_call: TRBJ1-1; clone_size: once; v_call: TRBV25-1; cdr3_nt: TGTGCCAGCAGGGGACAGTTGAACACTGAAGCTTTCTTT; cdr3_aa: CASRGQLNTEAFF
d_call: TRBD1; j_call: TRBJ1-2; clone_size: .; v_call: TRBV4-3; cdr3_nt: TGCGCCAGCAGCCCCTCCGGGACAGACTTATATGGCTACACCTTC; cdr3_aa: CASSPSGTDLYGYTF
d_call: .; j_call: TRBJ1-1; clone_size: once; v_call: TRBV6-5; cdr3_nt: TGTGCCAGCAGTTGGGGGAGGAACACTGAAGCTTTCTTT; cdr3_aa: CASSWGRNTEAFF
d_call: .; j_call: TRBJ2-5; clone_size: .; v_call: TRBV5-1; cdr3_nt: TGCGCCAGCAGCTTGGGGACAGTCCAAGAGACCCAGTACTTC; cdr3_aa: CASSLGTVQETQYF
d_call: TRBD1; j_call: TRBJ1-3; clone_size: .; v_call: TRBV25-1; cdr3_nt: TGTGCCAGCAGTGATATCAGGGGACAGGGCTTTGCTGGAAACACCATATATTTT; cdr3_aa: CASSDIRGQGFAGNTIYF
d_call: .; j_call: TRBJ1-4; clone_size: once; v_call: TRBV11-2; cdr3_nt: TGTGCCAGCAGCTCGGGACCAAAAGGGGCTAATGAAAAACTGTTTTTT; cdr3_aa: CASSSGPKGANEKLFF
d_call: TRBD1; j_call: TRBJ2-7; clone_size: .; v_call: TRBV30; cdr3_nt: TGTGCCTGGAACTTCCGGGACAGGGCCTACGAGCAGTACTTC; cdr3_aa: CAWNFRDRAYEQYF
d_call: .; j_call: TRBJ2-7; clone_size: .; v_call: TRBV6-5; cdr3_nt: TGTGCCAGCAGTTACGGGGGGAGTCAGTACGAGCAGTACTTC; cdr3_aa: CASSYGGSQYEQYF
d_call: .; j_call: TRBJ2-2; clone_size: .; v_call: TRBV11-3; cdr3_nt: TGTGCCAGCAGCACACCGGTGGGGGGAGAGAACACCGGGGAGCTGTTTTTT; cdr3_aa: CASSTPVGGENTGELFF
d_call: .; j_call: TRBJ2-1; clone_size: .; v_call: TRBV7-3; cdr3_nt: TGTGCCAGCAGCTTTAGCGGTCTAAACTACAATGAGCAGTTCTTC; cdr3_aa: CASSFSGLNYNEQFF
d_call: TRBD1; j_call: TRBJ1-2; clone_size: .; v_call: TRBV10-3; cdr3_nt: TGTGCCATCAGTGAGTCTGGGACAGACTATGGCTACACCTTC; cdr3_aa: CAISESGTDYGYTF
d_call: TRBD1; j_call: TRBJ2-1; clone_size: .; v_call: TRBV6-6; cdr3_nt: TGTGCCAGCAGTTATCTACAGGGGGGACCCAATGAGCAGTTCTTC; cdr3_aa: CASSYLQGGPNEQFF
d_call: .; j_call: TRBJ1-1; clone_size: .; v_call: TRBV5-1; cdr3_nt: TGCGCCAGCAGCTTGGTGCGGCCGACGAACACTGAAGCTTTCTTT; cdr3_aa: CASSLVRPTNTEAFF
d_call: .; j_call: TRBJ1-2; clone_size: .; v_call: TRBV6-1; cdr3_nt: TGTGCCAGCAGTGTAAACAGGGACCAAACTCACGGCTACACCTTC; cdr3_aa: CASSVNRDQTHGYTF
d_call: TRBD1; j_call: TRBJ1-4; clone_size: .; v_call: TRBV4-1; cdr3_nt: TGCGCCAGCAGCCAAGAAGGGGGCGCCCTTAATGAAAAACTGTTTTTT; cdr3_aa: CASSQEGGALNEKLFF
d_call: TRBD1; j_call: TRBJ2-7; clone_size: .; v_call: TRBV29-1; cdr3_nt: TGCAGCGTTAGGGGACAGGGTCTGTCCGAGCAGTACTTC; cdr3_aa: CSVRGQGLSEQYF
d_call: TRBD1; j_call: TRBJ2-7; clone_size: .; v_call: TRBV28; cdr3_nt: TGTGCCACCCTTCAGGGACAGGGAACCTACGAGCAGTACTTC; cdr3_aa: CATLQGQGTYEQYF
d_call: .; j_call: TRBJ2-1; clone_size: .; v_call: TRBV11-2; cdr3_nt: TGTGCCAGCAGCTTGCGGGAACGCAACAATGAGCAGTTCTTC; cdr3_aa: CASSLRERNNEQFF
d_call: .; j_call: TRBJ2-3; clone_size: .; v_call: TRBV6-4; cdr3_nt: TGTGCCAGCAGTGCTGGCAGGGCAAGCACAGATACGCAGTATTTT; cdr3_aa: CASSAGRASTDTQYF
d_call: .; j_call: TRBJ1-5; clone_size: few; v_call: TRBV18; cdr3_nt: TGTGCCAGCTCACCACCAACAGCTTCCAATCAGCCCCAGCATTTT; cdr3_aa: CASSPPTASNQPQHF
d_call: TRBD1; j_call: TRBJ1-1; clone_size: .; v_call: TRBV2; cdr3_nt: TGTGCCAGCAGTGAAGTCTGGGACAGGAGCTCTGAAGCTTTCTTT; cdr3_aa: CASSEVWDRSSEAFF
d_call: TRBD2; j_call: TRBJ2-7; clone_size: .; v_call: TRBV29-1; cdr3_nt: TGCAGCGTCGCCCTAGCGGGAGGTAGGGAGCAGTACTTC; cdr3_aa: CSVALAGGREQYF
d_call: TRBD2; j_call: TRBJ2-1; clone_size: .; v_call: TRBV9; cdr3_nt: TGTGCCAGCAGCCCCAGGCTAGCGGGCACCTACAATGAGCAGTTCTTC; cdr3_aa: CASSPRLAGTYNEQFF